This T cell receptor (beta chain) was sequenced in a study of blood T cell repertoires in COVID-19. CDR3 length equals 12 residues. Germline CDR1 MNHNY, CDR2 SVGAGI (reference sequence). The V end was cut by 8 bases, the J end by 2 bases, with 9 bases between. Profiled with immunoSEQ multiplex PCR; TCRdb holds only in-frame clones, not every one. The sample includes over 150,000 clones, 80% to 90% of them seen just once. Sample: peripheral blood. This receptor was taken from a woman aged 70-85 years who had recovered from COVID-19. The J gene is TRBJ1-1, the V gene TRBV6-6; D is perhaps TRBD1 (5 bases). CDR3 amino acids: CASGWGNTEAFF. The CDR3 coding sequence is TGTGCCAGCGGGTGGGGCAACACTGAAGCTTTCTTT.